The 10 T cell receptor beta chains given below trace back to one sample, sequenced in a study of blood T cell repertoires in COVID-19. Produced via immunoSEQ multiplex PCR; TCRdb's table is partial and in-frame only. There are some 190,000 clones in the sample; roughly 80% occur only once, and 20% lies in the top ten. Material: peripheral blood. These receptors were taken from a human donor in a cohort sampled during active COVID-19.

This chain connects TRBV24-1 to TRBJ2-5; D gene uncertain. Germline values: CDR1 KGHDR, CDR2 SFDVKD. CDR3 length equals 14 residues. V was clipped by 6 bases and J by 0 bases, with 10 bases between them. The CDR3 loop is CATSMSVHQETQYF. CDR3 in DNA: TGTGCCACCAGTATGTCAGTACACCAAGAGACCCAGTACTTC.

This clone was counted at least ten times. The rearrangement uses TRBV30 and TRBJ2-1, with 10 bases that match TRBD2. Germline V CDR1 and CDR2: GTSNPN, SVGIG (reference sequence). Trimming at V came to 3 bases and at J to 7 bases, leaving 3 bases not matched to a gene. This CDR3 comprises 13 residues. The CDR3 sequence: CAWSKRGGNEQFF. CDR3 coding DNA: TGTGCCTGGAGCAAGCGGGGGGGAAATGAGCAGTTCTTC.

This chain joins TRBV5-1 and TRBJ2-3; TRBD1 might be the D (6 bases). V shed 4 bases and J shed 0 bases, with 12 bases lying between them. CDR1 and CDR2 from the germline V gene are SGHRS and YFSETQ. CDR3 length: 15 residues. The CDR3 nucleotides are TGCGCCAGCAGCCCGGGACACGGTAGCACAGATACGCAGTATTTT. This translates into CASSPGHGSTDTQYF.

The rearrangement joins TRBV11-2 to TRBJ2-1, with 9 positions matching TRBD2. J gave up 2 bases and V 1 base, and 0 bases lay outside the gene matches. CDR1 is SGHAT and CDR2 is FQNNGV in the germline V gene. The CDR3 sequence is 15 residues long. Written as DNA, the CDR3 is TGTGCCAGCAGCTTAGGCGGGGGGGCCTACAATGAGCAGTTCTTC. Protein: CASSLGGGAYNEQFF.

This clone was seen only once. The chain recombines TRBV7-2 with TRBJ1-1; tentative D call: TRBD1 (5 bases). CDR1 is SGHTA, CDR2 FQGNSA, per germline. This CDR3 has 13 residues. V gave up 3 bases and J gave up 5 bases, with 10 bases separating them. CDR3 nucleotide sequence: TGTGCCAGCAGCTTTTCTGGGGCGACTGAAGCTTTCTTT. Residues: CASSFSGATEAFF.

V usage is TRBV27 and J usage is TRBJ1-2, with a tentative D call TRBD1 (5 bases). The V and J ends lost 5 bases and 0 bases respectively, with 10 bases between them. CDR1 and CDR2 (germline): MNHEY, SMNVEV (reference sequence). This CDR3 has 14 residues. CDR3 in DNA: TGTGCCAGCAGTACTGGACACACTAACTATGGCTACACCTTC. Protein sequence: CASSTGHTNYGYTF.

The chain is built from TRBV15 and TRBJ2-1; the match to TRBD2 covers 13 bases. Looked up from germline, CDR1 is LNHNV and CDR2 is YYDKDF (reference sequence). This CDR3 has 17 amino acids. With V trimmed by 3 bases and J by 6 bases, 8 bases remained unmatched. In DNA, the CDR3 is TGTGCCACCAGCAGGGGGACTAGCGGGACTCATGGCAATGAGCAGTTCTTC. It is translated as CATSRGTSGTHGNEQFF.

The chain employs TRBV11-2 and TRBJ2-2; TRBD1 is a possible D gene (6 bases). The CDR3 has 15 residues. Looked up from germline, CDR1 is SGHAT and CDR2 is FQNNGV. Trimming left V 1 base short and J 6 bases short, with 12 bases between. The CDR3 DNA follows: TGTGCCAGCAGCTTAGCAGGGGCTAAAGCCGGGGAGCTGTTTTTT. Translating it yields CASSLAGAKAGELFF.

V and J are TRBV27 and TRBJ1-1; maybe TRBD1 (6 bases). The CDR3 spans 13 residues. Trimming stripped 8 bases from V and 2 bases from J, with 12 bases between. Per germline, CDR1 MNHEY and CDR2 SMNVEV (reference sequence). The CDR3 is CASRDRKNTEAFF. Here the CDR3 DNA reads TGTGCCAGCCGCGACAGGAAAAACACTGAAGCTTTCTTT.

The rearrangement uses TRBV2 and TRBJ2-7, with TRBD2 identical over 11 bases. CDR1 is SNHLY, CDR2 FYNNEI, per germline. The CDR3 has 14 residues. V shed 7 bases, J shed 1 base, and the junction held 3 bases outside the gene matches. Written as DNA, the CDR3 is TGTGCCAGCAAAACTAGCGGGAGTTCCTACGAGCAGTACTTC. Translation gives CASKTSGSSYEQYF.